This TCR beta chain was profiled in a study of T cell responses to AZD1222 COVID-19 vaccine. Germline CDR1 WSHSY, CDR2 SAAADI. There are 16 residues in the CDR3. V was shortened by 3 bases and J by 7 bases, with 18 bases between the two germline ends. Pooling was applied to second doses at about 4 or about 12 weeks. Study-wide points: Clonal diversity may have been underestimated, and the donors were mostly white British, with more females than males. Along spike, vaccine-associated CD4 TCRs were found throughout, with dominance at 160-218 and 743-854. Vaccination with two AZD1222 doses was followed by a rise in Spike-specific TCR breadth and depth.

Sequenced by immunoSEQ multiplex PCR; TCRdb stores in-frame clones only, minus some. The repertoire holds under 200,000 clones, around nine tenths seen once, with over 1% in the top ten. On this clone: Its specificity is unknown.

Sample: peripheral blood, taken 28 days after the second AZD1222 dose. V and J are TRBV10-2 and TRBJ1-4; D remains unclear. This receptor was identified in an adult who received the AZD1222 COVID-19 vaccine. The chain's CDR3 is CASSESRPGKAEKLFF. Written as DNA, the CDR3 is TGCGCCAGCAGTGAATCCCGGCCGGGGAAGGCTGAAAAACTGTTTTTT.